The TCR beta chain under discussion was sequenced for a study of cytomegalovirus exposure and HLA in healthy donors. This CDR3 contains 15 residues. Germline lookup yields CDR1 SEHNR and CDR2 FQNEAQ (reference sequence). V was pared by 8 bases and J by 1 base, with 14 bases between. Findings and caveats of the study: A missense DCLRE1C variant was associated with V- and J-gene trimming of TCR beta chains in a later analysis, and an independent cohort replicated the association.

On this clone itself: No antigen is known for it.

The PCR had 60 Vbeta and 13 Jbeta primers. Repertoires were generated with immunoSEQ multiplex PCR, while TCRdb's copy carries only in-frame clones and drops some. The table lists some 200,000 clones, around 81% of them singletons. Sequenced input: PBMCs. This sequence joins TRBV7-9 and TRBJ2-2; no reliable D call. The receptor was isolated from a woman in her twenties or thirties in good health and CMV-seronegative. CDR3 DNA: TGTGCCAGCCCACAGCCGTTTGGGAACACCGGGGAGCTGTTTTTT. Translating gives CASPQPFGNTGELFF.